The clone carrying this T cell receptor beta chain was seen a handful of times. The antigen is not known. Reverse transcribing all isolated RNA meant expressed TCRB transcripts were sequenced. An average about 3.6 million reads came from naive, central memory and regulatory T cell samples. Here immunoSEQ multiplex PCR was the method, and the copy in TCRdb shows in-frame clones only, minus some. Here the sample spans 200,000 to 250,000 clones, roughly 13% being singletons. This entry belongs to a study of beta chain features in type 1 diabetes. The ends were cut back, 2 bases at V and 0 bases at J, with 8 bases in the middle. CDR3 size: 14 residues. The germline V gene has CDR1 KGHSH and CDR2 LQKENI. Overall study results and limits: Shorter TCRB CDR3s, moderately but significantly so, were found in Type 1 diabetes patients in all four CD4+ subsets. The question of HLA type influencing TCRB rearrangement was one that remained unresolved here. Cells with high TCR expression could be over-represented by cDNA sequencing. Type 1 diabetes patients showed fewer insertions and more deletions at VDJ junctions.

The material sequenced was naive CD4+ T cells from blood. This clonotype was sampled from a man aged 30 to 45 with type 1 diabetes. V usage is TRBV18 and J usage is TRBJ2-7; D ambiguous. CDR3 in amino acids: CASSPTLVSYEQYF. The CDR3 region has the DNA TGTGCCAGCTCACCAACCCTAGTCTCCTACGAGCAGTACTTC.